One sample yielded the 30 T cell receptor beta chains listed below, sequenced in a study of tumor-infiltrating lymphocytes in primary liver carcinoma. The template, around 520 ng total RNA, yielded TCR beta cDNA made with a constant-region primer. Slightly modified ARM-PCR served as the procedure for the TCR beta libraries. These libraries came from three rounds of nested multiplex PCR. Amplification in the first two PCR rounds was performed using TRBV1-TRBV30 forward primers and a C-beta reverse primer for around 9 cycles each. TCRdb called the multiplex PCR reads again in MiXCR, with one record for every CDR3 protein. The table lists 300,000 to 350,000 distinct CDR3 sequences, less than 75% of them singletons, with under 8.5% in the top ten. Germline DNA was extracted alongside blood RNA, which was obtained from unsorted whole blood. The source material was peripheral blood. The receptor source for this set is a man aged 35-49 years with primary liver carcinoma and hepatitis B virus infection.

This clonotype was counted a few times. The CDR3 sequence is CASFGETQYF. The CDR3 DNA follows: TGTGCCAGCTTCGGAGAGACCCAGTACTTC. The V and J genes are TRBV11-2 and TRBJ2-5; D call uncertain. Germline assignment: CDR1 SGHAT and CDR2 FQNNGV. Trimming stripped 8 bases from V and 4 bases from J, with 5 bases between. The CDR3 has 10 residues.

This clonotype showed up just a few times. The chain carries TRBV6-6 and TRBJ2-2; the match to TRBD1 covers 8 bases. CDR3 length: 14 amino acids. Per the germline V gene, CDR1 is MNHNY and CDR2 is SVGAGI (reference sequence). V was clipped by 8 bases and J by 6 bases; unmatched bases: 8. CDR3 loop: CASVEAGGSGELFF. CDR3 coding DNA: TGTGCCAGCGTAGAGGCAGGGGGCTCCGGGGAGCTGTTTTTT.

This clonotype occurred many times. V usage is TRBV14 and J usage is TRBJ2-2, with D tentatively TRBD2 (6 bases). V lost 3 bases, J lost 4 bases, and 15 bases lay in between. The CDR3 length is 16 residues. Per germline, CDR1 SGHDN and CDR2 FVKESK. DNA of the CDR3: TGTGCCAGCAGCCACAGAAGGACGGGACTCACCGGGGAGCTGTTTTTT. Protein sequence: CASSHRRTGLTGELFF.

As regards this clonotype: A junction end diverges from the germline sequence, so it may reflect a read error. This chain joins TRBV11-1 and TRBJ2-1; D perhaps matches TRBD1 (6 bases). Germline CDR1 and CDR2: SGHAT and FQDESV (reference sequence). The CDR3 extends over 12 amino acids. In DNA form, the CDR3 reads TGTGTCAGTAGTTATGGGACATGGGAGAAAATCTTC. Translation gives CVSSYGTWEKIF.

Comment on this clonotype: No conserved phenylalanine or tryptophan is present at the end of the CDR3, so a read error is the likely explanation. DNA of the CDR3: TGTGCCAGCAGTGAAGTTCAGGGCAGTGAAGCTTTCCTT. It encodes CASSEVQGSEAFL. The rearrangement links TRBV6-1 to TRBJ1-1, with TRBD1 as a possible D gene (5 bases). CDR3 length: 13 amino acids. V dropped 1 base and J dropped 7 bases, with 10 bases sitting between them. The germline V gene has CDR1 MNHNS and CDR2 SASEGT.

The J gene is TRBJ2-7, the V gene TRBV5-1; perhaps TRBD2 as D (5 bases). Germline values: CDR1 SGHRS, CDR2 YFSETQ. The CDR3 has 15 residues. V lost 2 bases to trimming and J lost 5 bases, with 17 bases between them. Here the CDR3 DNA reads TGCGCCAGCAGCTTATCGGCGGGCCCAGCCGACGAGCAGTACTTC. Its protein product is CASSLSAGPADEQYF.

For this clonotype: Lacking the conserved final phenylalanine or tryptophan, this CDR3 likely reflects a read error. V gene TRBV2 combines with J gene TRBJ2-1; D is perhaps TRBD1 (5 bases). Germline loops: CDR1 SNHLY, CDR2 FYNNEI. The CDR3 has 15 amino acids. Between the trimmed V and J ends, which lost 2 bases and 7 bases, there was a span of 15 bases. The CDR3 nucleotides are TGTGCCAGCAGTGAAAGGCCCAGGGTTGGGAATGAGCAGTTCTTA. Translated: CASSERPRVGNEQFL.

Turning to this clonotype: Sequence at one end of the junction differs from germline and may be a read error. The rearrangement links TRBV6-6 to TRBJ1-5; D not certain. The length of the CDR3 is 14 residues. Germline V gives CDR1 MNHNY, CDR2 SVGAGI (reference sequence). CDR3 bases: TGTGCCAGGAGTTACTCGGGTATCGATCAGTCCCAGCATTTT. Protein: CARSYSGIDQSQHF.

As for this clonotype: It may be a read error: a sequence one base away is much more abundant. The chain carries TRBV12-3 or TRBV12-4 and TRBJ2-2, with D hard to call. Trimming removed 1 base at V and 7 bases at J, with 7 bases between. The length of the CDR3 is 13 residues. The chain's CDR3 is CASSLVGIGELFF. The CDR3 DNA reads TGTGCCAGCAGTTTAGTAGGAATCGGGGAGCTGTTTTTT.

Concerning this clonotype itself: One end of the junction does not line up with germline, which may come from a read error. In DNA, the CDR3 is TGTGCCAGCAGCCAGGATCCCGGAGGCGGTTACAATAAGCAGTTCTTC. It encodes CASSQDPGGGYNKQFF. The gene calls are TRBV4-2 and TRBJ2-1; tentative D call: TRBD2 (5 bases). The CDR3 has 16 amino acids. CDR1 and CDR2 from the germline V gene are LGHNA and YNFKEQ.

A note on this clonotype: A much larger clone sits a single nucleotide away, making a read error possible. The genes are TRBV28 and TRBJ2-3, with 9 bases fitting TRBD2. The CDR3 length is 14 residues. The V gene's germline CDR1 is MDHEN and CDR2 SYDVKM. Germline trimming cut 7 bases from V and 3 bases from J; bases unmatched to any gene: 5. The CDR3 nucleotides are TGTGCCAGCACTTTCCTAGCGGGGACAGATACGCAGTATTTT. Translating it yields CASTFLAGTDTQYF. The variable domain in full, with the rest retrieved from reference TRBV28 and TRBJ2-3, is DVKVTQSSRYLVKRTGEKVFLECVQDMDHENMFWYRQDPGLGLRLIYFSYDVKMKEKGDIPEGYSVSREKKERFSLILESASTNQTSMYLCASTFLAGTDTQYFGPGTRLTVL.

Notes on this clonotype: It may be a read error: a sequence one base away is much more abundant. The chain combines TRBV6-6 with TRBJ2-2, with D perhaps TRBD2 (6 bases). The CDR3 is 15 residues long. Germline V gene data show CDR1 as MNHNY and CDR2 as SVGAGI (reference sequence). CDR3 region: CASSYDGGNSRELYF. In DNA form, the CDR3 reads TGTGCCAGCAGTTACGACGGAGGGAACAGCCGGGAGCTGTATTTT.

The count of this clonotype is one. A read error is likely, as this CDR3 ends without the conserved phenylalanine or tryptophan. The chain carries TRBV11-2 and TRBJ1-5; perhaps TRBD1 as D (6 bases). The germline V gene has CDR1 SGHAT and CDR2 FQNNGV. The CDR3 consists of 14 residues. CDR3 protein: CTSSKDRSNQPQHL. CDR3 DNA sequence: TGTACCAGCAGCAAAGACAGGAGCAATCAGCCCCAGCATCTT.

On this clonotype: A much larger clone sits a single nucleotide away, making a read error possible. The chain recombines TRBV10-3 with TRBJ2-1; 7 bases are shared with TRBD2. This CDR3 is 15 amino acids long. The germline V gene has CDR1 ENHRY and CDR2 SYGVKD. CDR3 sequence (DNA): TGTGCCATCAGTGTGGGCGGGAGTGGTTACAATGAGCACTTCTTC. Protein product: CAISVGGSGYNEHFF.

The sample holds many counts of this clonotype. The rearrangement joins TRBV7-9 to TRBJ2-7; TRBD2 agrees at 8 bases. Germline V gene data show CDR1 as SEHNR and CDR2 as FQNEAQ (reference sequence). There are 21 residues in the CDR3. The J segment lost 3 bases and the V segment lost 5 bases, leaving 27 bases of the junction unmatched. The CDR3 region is CASSPKRQAAHSSGSYYEQYF. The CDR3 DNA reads TGTGCCAGCAGCCCTAAAAGACAGGCCGCCCATTCTAGCGGGTCCTACTACGAGCAGTACTTC.

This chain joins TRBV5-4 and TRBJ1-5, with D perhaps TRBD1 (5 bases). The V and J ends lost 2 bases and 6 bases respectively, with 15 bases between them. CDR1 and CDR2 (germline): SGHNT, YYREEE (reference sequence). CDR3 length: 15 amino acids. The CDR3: CASSFAGGTGQPQHF. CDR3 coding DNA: TGTGCCAGCAGCTTTGCCGGGGGGACGGGTCAGCCCCAGCATTTT.

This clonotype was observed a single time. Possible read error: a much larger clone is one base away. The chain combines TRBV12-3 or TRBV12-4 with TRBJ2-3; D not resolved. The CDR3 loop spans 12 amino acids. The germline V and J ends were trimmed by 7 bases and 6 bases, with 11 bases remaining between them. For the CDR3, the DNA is TGTGCCAGCAACGCTGTAGGGGATACGCAGTATTTT. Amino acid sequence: CASNAVGDTQYF.

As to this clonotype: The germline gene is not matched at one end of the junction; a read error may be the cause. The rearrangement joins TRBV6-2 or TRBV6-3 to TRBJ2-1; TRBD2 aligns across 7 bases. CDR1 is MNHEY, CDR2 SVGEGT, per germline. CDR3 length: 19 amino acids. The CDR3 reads CTSSYPTKWTSGLYNEQFF. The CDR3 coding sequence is TGTACCAGCAGTTACCCAACAAAATGGACTAGTGGTCTATACAATGAGCAGTTCTTC.

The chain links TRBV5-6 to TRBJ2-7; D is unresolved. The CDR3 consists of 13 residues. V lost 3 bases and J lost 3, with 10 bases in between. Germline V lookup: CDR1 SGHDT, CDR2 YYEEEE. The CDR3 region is CASSSSPFYEQYF. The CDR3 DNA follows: TGTGCCAGCAGCTCCTCCCCCTTCTACGAGCAGTACTTC.

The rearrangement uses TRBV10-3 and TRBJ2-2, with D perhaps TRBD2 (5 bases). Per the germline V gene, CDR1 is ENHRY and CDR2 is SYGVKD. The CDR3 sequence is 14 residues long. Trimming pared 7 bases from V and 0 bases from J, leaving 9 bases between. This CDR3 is CAITSNSNTGELFF. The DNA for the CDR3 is TGTGCCATCACTAGCAACTCGAACACCGGGGAGCTGTTTTTT.

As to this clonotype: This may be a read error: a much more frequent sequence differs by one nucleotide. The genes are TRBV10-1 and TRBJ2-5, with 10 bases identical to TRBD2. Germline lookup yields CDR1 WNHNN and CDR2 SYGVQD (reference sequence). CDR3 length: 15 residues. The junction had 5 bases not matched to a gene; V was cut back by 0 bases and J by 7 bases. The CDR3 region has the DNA TGCGCCAGCAGTGAGTCGGGCCCTAGCGGGAGGACCCAGTACTTC. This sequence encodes CASSESGPSGRTQYF.

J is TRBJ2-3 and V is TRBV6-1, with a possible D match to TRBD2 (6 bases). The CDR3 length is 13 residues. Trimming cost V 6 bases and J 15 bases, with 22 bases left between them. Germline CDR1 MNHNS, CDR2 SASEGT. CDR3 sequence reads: CASSSLIAERGYF. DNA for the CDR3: TGTGCCAGCAGCAGCCTTATAGCGGAGAGGGGATATTTT.

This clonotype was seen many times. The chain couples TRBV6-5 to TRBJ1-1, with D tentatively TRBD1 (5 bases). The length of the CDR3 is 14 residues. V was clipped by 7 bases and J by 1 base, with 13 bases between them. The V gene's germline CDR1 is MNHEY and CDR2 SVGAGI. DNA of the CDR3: TGTGCCAGCAACCAACCGGGGGAGAACACTGAAGCTTTCTTT. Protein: CASNQPGENTEAFF.

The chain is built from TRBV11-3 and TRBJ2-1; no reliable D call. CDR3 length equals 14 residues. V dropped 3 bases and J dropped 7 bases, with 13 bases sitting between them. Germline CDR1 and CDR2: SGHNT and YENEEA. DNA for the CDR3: TGTGCCAGCAGCTTTTCGAGGAACAAGAATGAGCAGTTCTTC. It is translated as CASSFSRNKNEQFF.

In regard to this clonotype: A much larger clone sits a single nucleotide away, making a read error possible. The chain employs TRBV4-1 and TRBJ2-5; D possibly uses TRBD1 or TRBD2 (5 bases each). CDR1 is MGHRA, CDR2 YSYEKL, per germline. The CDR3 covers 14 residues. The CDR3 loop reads CASSQDWGREAQYF. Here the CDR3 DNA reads TGCGCCAGCAGCCAAGATTGGGGGAGAGAGGCCCAGTACTTC.

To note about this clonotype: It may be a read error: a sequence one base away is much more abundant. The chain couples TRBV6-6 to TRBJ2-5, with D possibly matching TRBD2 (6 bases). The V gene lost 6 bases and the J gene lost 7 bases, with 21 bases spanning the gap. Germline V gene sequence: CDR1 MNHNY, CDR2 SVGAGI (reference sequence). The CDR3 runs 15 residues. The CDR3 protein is CASSRISAPGGTQYF. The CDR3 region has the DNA TGTGCCAGCAGCCGCATTAGCGCCCCCGGGGGGACCCAGTACTTC.

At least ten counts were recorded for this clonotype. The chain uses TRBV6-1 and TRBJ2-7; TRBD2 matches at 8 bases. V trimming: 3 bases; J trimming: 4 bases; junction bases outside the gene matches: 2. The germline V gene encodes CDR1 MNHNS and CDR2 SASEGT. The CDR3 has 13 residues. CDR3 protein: CASSDGGGYEQYF. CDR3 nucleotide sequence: TGTGCCAGCAGTGACGGGGGGGGTTACGAGCAGTACTTC.

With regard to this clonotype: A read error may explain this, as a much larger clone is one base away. CDR3 protein: CASSYSNLGDEQYF. CDR3 coding DNA: TGTGCCAGCAGTTACTCGAACTTGGGGGACGAGCAGTACTTC. This chain uses TRBV6-5 with TRBJ2-7; D is perhaps TRBD1 or TRBD2 (5 bases each). This CDR3 contains 14 residues. Trimming cost V 0 bases and J 5 bases, with 11 bases left between them. Looked up from germline, CDR1 is MNHEY and CDR2 is SVGAGI.

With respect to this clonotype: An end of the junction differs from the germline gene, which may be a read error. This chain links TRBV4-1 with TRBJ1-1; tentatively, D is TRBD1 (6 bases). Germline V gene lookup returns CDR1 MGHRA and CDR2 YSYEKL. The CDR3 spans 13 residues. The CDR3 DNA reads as TGTGCCAGCAGCCAGGGGAGGGGTCCTGAAACTTTCTTT. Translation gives CASSQGRGPETFF.

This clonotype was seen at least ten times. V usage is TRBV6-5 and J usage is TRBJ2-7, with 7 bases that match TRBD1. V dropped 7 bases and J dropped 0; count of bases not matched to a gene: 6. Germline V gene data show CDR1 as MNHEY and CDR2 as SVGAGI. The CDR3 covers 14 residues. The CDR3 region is CASTATGSSYEQYF. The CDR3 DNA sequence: TGTGCCAGCACCGCGACAGGGAGCTCCTACGAGCAGTACTTC.